Presented here are 27 T cell receptor beta chains from one specimen sequenced in a study of cytomegalovirus exposure and HLA in healthy donors. The PCR used 60 Vbeta and 13 Jbeta primers. Clones were sequenced by immunoSEQ multiplex PCR, and TCRdb holds only the in-frame ones, with some missing. The table lists under 200,000 clones, about 76% of them singletons. The sequenced sample consisted of PBMCs. These TCRs come from a young woman in good health and CMV-seropositive.

The chain has TRBV5-1 and TRBJ2-5; possible D gene TRBD2, 7 bases. This CDR3 has 15 residues. Germline assignment: CDR1 SGHRS and CDR2 YFSETQ. The V end was cut by 3 bases, the J end by 2 bases, with 14 bases between. CDR3 DNA sequence: TGCGCCAGCAGCTCCATGGCGGGGGCACAAGAGACCCAGTACTTC. Translated: CASSSMAGAQETQYF.

The chain uses TRBV2 and TRBJ1-3; D may be TRBD1 (5 bases). V was pared by 5 bases and J by 8 bases, with 13 bases between. The CDR3 loop spans 13 amino acids. CDR1 and CDR2 from the germline V gene are SNHLY and FYNNEI. The CDR3 reads CASSQGAEDTIYF. The CDR3 nucleotides are TGTGCCAGCAGTCAAGGGGCCGAAGACACCATATATTTT.

The gene calls are TRBV5-4 and TRBJ2-5; 8 nucleotides line up with TRBD2. Matching the DNA end better, TRBJ2-7 makes the J call doubtful. This CDR3 has 14 amino acids. CDR1 and CDR2 (germline): SGHNT, YYREEE (reference sequence). CDR3 residues: CASSVGTSVFEQYF. CDR3 nucleotide sequence: TGTGCCAGCAGCGTTGGGACTAGTGTTTTCGAGCAGTACTTC.

The V and J genes are TRBV7-9 and TRBJ1-2; 7 bases are a match to TRBD1. Losses at the gene ends were 2 bases for V and 4 bases for J; bases not matched to a gene: 7. The length of the CDR3 is 15 residues. Germline V gene lookup returns CDR1 SEHNR and CDR2 FQNEAQ (reference sequence). This chain's CDR3 is CASSLTSHRGYGYTF. The CDR3 DNA is TGTGCCAGCAGCTTAACTTCCCACAGGGGCTATGGCTACACCTTC.

This chain links TRBV5-4 with TRBJ2-7; 8 bases align to TRBD2. Trimming removed 3 bases from V and 1 base from J; junction bases left unmatched: 12. This CDR3 spans 17 amino acids. Germline loops: CDR1 SGHNT, CDR2 YYREEE (reference sequence). In nucleotides, the CDR3 is TGTGCCAGCAGCTCCAACCTCGCGGCTAGCGGGTCCTACGAGCAGTACTTC. As protein: CASSSNLAASGSYEQYF. Combining the CDR3 with reference TRBV5-4 and TRBJ2-7 gives the whole variable domain ETGVTQSPTHLIKTRGQQVTLRCSSQSGHNTVSWYQQALGQGPQFIFQYYREEENGRGNFPPRFSGLQFPNYSSELNVNALELDDSALYLCASSSNLAASGSYEQYFGPGTRLTVT.

V usage is TRBV4-3 and J usage is TRBJ1-6; D gene ambiguous. This CDR3 has 15 residues. The V gene lost 0 bases and the J gene lost 8 bases, with 11 bases spanning the gap. Germline V gene sequence: CDR1 LGHNA, CDR2 YSLEER. The CDR3 nucleotides are TGCGCCAGCAGCCAAGAGGCGGGTATCGATTCACCCCTCCACTTT. Translation gives CASSQEAGIDSPLHF.

The rearrangement uses TRBV7-2 and TRBJ2-7; TRBD2 matches 8 bases. The CDR3 contains 16 residues. The V gene end was trimmed by 5 bases and the J gene end by 5 bases; junction bases not matched to a gene: 14. Germline V CDR1 and CDR2: SGHTA, FQGNSA. The CDR3 nucleotides read TGTGCCAGCAGCATTAATCCCGATAGCGGGGCCCACGAGCAGTACTTC. Translating it yields CASSINPDSGAHEQYF.

The chain recombines TRBV27 with TRBJ1-1; no reliable D call. CDR1 and CDR2 from the germline V gene are MNHEY and SMNVEV (reference sequence). The CDR3 loop spans 15 amino acids. The V end was cut by 6 bases, the J end by 4 bases, with 18 bases between. CDR3 nucleotides: TGTGCCAGCAGAACCGCTTGGGCCTTGAGCACTGAAGCTTTCTTT. Translation gives CASRTAWALSTEAFF.

This clone has just a few counts. The rearrangement joins TRBV6-5 to TRBJ2-1; maybe TRBD1 (6 bases). The germline V gene encodes CDR1 MNHEY and CDR2 SVGAGI. The V end was cut by 0 bases, the J end by 1 base, with 10 bases between. The CDR3 length is 16 residues. Written as DNA, the CDR3 is TGTGCCAGCAGTTACTCCAGAACAGGGTCCTACAATGAGCAGTTCTTC. Translation gives CASSYSRTGSYNEQFF.

The chain joins TRBV4-3 to TRBJ2-5, with 7 bases fitting TRBD1. In germline, CDR1 is LGHNA, CDR2 YSLEER. The CDR3 consists of 15 residues. The trim removed 4 bases at V and 7 bases at J, leaving 12 bases unmatched. CDR3 coding DNA: TGCGCCAGCAGCCTGAACTGGGGGACAGAAGGGACCCAGTACTTC. This encodes CASSLNWGTEGTQYF.

The chain is built from TRBV9 and TRBJ2-7; 10 positions match TRBD1. J was trimmed by 3 bases and V by 0 bases; bases with no gene match: 6. Germline-derived CDR1 and CDR2 are SGDLS and YYNGEE. CDR3 length equals 16 residues. The CDR3 reads CASSVGGTGDLYEQYF. The DNA of the CDR3 is TGTGCCAGCAGCGTAGGTGGGACAGGGGATCTCTACGAGCAGTACTTC.

This sequence joins TRBV5-6 and TRBJ2-1; the D is unclear. This CDR3 contains 15 residues. Germline values: CDR1 SGHDT, CDR2 YYEEEE. Trimming took 0 bases from V and 9 from J, leaving 16 bases between them. The chain's CDR3 is CASSLAYSPTGEQFF. In DNA form, the CDR3 reads TGTGCCAGCAGCTTGGCGTATAGTCCCACGGGTGAGCAGTTCTTC.

V and J are TRBV6-4 and TRBJ2-1; TRBD2 might be the D (6 bases). Germline V gene lookup returns CDR1 MRHNA and CDR2 SNTAGT. This CDR3 contains 16 residues. Between the trimmed V and J ends, which lost 5 bases and 3 bases, there was a span of 17 bases. CDR3: CASSLAGGAFYNEQFF. CDR3 nucleotides: TGTGCCAGCAGTCTCGCTGGCGGGGCTTTCTACAATGAGCAGTTCTTC.

This chain connects TRBV5-5 to TRBJ1-1; 7 positions match TRBD1. The V segment lost 4 bases and the J segment 2 bases; nucleotides outside the gene matches: 8. Germline CDR1 reads SGHKS; CDR2 reads YYEKEE (reference sequence). The CDR3 runs to 15 residues. The CDR3 spells CASSATGTVNTEAFF. The CDR3 region has the DNA TGTGCCAGCAGCGCAACCGGGACAGTTAACACTGAAGCTTTCTTT.

The chain employs TRBV5-4 and TRBJ2-1, with D perhaps matching TRBD1 (5 bases). The germline V gene encodes CDR1 SGHNT and CDR2 YYREEE (reference sequence). The V and J ends lost 4 bases and 1 base respectively, with 12 bases between them. The CDR3 totals 15 residues. CDR3 protein: CASSDRLTSYNEQFF. CDR3 bases: TGTGCCAGCAGCGACAGACTTACTTCCTACAATGAGCAGTTCTTC.

The rearrangement links TRBV4-1 to TRBJ1-2; D gene unclear. The CDR3 is made up of 13 amino acids. In germline, CDR1 is MGHRA, CDR2 YSYEKL. V lost 2 bases to trimming and J lost 6 bases, with 10 bases between them. The CDR3 coding sequence is TGCGCCAGCAGCCAATCAAGGGAGAATGGCTACACCTTC. It is translated as CASSQSRENGYTF.

V usage is TRBV4-2 and J usage is TRBJ2-1; 8 nucleotides agree with TRBD2. Germline values: CDR1 LGHNA, CDR2 YNFKEQ. J lost 7 bases, V lost 4 bases, and 9 bases had no gene match. This CDR3 region has 15 residues. CDR3 region: CASSLMPSGPNEQFF. CDR3 coding DNA: TGTGCCAGCAGCCTCATGCCTAGCGGGCCTAATGAGCAGTTCTTC.

The V call is TRBV25-1, the J call TRBJ1-2, with no clear D. The CDR3 is 15 amino acids. Trimming took 1 base from V and 1 from J, leaving 10 bases between them. Germline CDR1 MGHDK, CDR2 SYGVNS. The CDR3: CASSESKGVNYGYTF. CDR3 in DNA: TGTGCCAGCAGTGAATCGAAGGGAGTTAACTATGGCTACACCTTC.

The chain is built from TRBV19 and TRBJ1-2, with a weak D call TRBD1 (6 bases). Germline V gives CDR1 LNHDA, CDR2 SQIVND (reference sequence). The CDR3 has 12 amino acids. V was shortened by 5 bases and J by 7 bases, with 11 bases between the two germline ends. The CDR3 protein is CASSRQGSGYTF. The CDR3 DNA is TGTGCCAGTAGTCGTCAGGGGTCTGGCTACACCTTC.

The rearrangement links TRBV4-3 to TRBJ1-6; no reliable D call. The germline V and J ends were trimmed by 6 bases and 5 bases, with 8 bases remaining between them. The CDR3 runs to 13 residues. Germline-derived CDR1 and CDR2 are LGHNA and YSLEER. CDR3 in amino acids: CASRQKDNSPLHF. The DNA for the CDR3 is TGCGCCAGCAGACAGAAAGATAATTCACCCCTCCACTTT.

The V gene is TRBV25-1, the J gene TRBJ2-3; TRBD1 matches 10 bases. The V and J ends lost 8 bases and 4 bases, in that order; junction bases with no gene match: 6. The CDR3 contains 14 residues. Germline CDR1 reads MGHDK; CDR2 reads SYGVNS. CDR3 in amino acids: CASERQGASDTQYF. In DNA, the CDR3 is TGTGCCAGCGAACGACAGGGGGCTTCAGATACGCAGTATTTT.

The J gene is TRBJ1-4, the V gene TRBV15; D is unresolved. The CDR3 is 16 amino acids. The germline V and J ends were trimmed by 0 bases and 8 bases, with 16 bases remaining between them. CDR1 is LNHNV, CDR2 YYDKDF, per germline (reference sequence). CDR3 residues: CATSRDSSPTREKLFF. In DNA, the CDR3 is TGTGCCACCAGCAGAGACTCCTCACCGACGCGGGAAAAACTGTTTTTT.

This chain uses TRBV2 with TRBJ1-6, with D perhaps matching TRBD1 (5 bases). The CDR3 has 15 amino acids. The germline V gene encodes CDR1 SNHLY and CDR2 FYNNEI. V was clipped by 1 base and J by 5 bases, with 9 bases between them. The CDR3 reads CASSEGRAHNSPLHF. The DNA for the CDR3 is TGTGCCAGCAGTGAAGGCAGGGCGCATAATTCACCCCTCCACTTT.

The chain links TRBV11-2 to TRBJ2-1, with D unresolved. CDR3 length equals 12 residues. Germline values: CDR1 SGHAT, CDR2 FQNNGV. V gave up 0 bases and J gave up 6 bases, with 3 bases separating them. The CDR3 protein is CASSLELNEQFF. The CDR3 DNA reads as TGTGCCAGCAGCTTAGAACTCAATGAGCAGTTCTTC.

This sequence joins TRBV27 and TRBJ1-1, with D hard to call. CDR3 length: 13 amino acids. CDR1 and CDR2 from the germline V gene are MNHEY and SMNVEV (reference sequence). Deletions cut 3 bases from V and 2 bases from J, with 7 bases between. The CDR3 DNA sequence: TGTGCCAGCAGTTTGATGGCAAACACTGAAGCTTTCTTT. It encodes CASSLMANTEAFF.

V and J are TRBV4-1 and TRBJ1-1, with D possibly matching TRBD1 (5 bases). The V end lost 3 bases, the J end lost 8 bases, and 10 bases lay between the germline ends. The germline V gene has CDR1 MGHRA and CDR2 YSYEKL. CDR3 size: 12 residues. In DNA, the CDR3 is TGCGCCAGCAGCCATCAAGGACAAGAAGCTTTCTTT. This sequence encodes CASSHQGQEAFF.

This chain links TRBV15 with TRBJ1-2, with TRBD1 matching 7 bases. There are 15 residues in the CDR3. The junction had 4 bases not matched to a gene; V was cut back by 1 base and J by 2 bases. The V gene's germline CDR1 is LNHNV and CDR2 YYDKDF (reference sequence). CDR3 bases: TGTGCCACCAGCAGAGGGGTGGGACAGAACTATGGCTACACCTTC. The encoded protein is CATSRGVGQNYGYTF. The variable domain in full, completed from reference TRBV15 and TRBJ1-2, reads DAMVIQNPRYQVTQFGKPVTLSCSQTLNHNVMYWYQQKSSQAPKLLFHYYDKDFNNEADTPDNFQSRRPNTSFCFLDIRSPGLGDTAMYLCATSRGVGQNYGYTFGSGTRLTVV.